These T cell receptor beta chains were read from a single sample in a study of cytomegalovirus exposure and HLA in healthy donors. The table came from immunoSEQ multiplex PCR; TCRdb's copy has only in-frame clones and leaves some out. Here the sample spans 150,000 to 200,000 clones, less than 90% being singletons. Sequencing used PBMCs. Receptors were obtained from a girl less than two years old in good health and CMV-seronegative. Each CDR3 is given with its conserved first and last residue. A D gene is named only where the DNA matches it firmly. The listing skips clone size in some rows; elsewhere it reads once, few, many or a size class.

size: NA; length: 13; J: TRBJ2-1; D: TRBD1; V: TRBV25-1; DNA: TGTGCCAGCAGGACGGACAGGGACAATGAGCAGTTCTTC; CDR3: CASRTDRDNEQFF
size: once; length: 14; J: TRBJ1-1; D: NA; V: TRBV9; DNA: TGTGCCAGCACCCCTGACACCCCGAACACTGAAGCTTTCTTT; CDR3: CASTPDTPNTEAFF
size: NA; length: 17; J: TRBJ1-1; D: TRBD1; V: TRBV7-9; DNA: TGTGCCAGCAGCTTCCTCGTAGCAGGGGGGACGAACACTGAAGCTTTCTTT; CDR3: CASSFLVAGGTNTEAFF
size: NA; length: 13; J: TRBJ1-1; D: NA; V: TRBV7-3; DNA: TGTGCCAGCAGCTGGGGGGTTGACACTGAAGCTTTCTTT; CDR3: CASSWGVDTEAFF
size: NA; length: 16; J: TRBJ2-7; D: NA; V: TRBV10-3; DNA: TGTGCCATCAGTGAAAACCCGGGACTCACTACTTACGAGCAGTACTTC; CDR3: CAISENPGLTTYEQYF
size: NA; length: 11; J: TRBJ2-7; D: NA; V: TRBV30; DNA: TGTGCCTGGAGTGAGGGGGGGGAGCAGTACTTC; CDR3: CAWSEGGEQYF
size: once; length: 16; J: TRBJ2-1; D: TRBD1; V: TRBV25-1; DNA: TGTGCCAGCAGTGAATGGGCCGGGACAGGGAACAATGAGCAGTTCTTC; CDR3: CASSEWAGTGNNEQFF
size: NA; length: 18; J: TRBJ2-7; D: NA; V: TRBV13; DNA: TGTGCCAGCAGCTCCCCCCCGGACAGCCCTAACCCCTCCTACGAGCAGTACTTC; CDR3: CASSSPPDSPNPSYEQYF
size: NA; length: 15; J: TRBJ1-4; D: NA; V: TRBV6-1; DNA: TGTGCCAGCAGTGAACTAACAGGCTTTAATGAAAAACTGTTTTTT; CDR3: CASSELTGFNEKLFF
size: NA; length: 11; J: TRBJ2-7; D: NA; V: TRBV2; DNA: TGTGCCAGCAGGGACTTCTACGAGCAGTACTTC; CDR3: CASRDFYEQYF
size: NA; length: 12; J: TRBJ1-2; D: NA; V: TRBV11-2; DNA: TGTGCCAGCAGCCCCGTCCCTTATGGCTACACCTTC; CDR3: CASSPVPYGYTF
size: NA; length: 17; J: TRBJ2-5; D: NA; V: TRBV2; DNA: TGTGCCAGCAGTGAAATTAGCGGATCGGCTATACAAGAGACCCAGTACTTC; CDR3: CASSEISGSAIQETQYF
size: NA; length: 15; J: TRBJ1-3; D: TRBD1; V: TRBV30; DNA: TGTGCCTGGAGTGTACTAGGGACAGTAGGAAACACCATATATTTT; CDR3: CAWSVLGTVGNTIYF
size: NA; length: 15; J: TRBJ2-3; D: NA; V: TRBV4-1; DNA: TGCGCCAGCAGCCAAGTGTCCCGGGTCACAGATACGCAGTATTTT; CDR3: CASSQVSRVTDTQYF
size: NA; length: 14; J: TRBJ2-4; D: NA; V: TRBV30; DNA: TGTGCCGGAGGGCCCCTCGGGGCCAAAAACATTCAGTACTTC; CDR3: CAGGPLGAKNIQYF
size: NA; length: 15; J: TRBJ1-3; D: NA; V: TRBV6-5; DNA: TGTGCCAGCAGTTACTCGCAGATCTCTGGAAACACCATATATTTT; CDR3: CASSYSQISGNTIYF
size: NA; length: 16; J: TRBJ2-3; D: TRBD2; V: TRBV7-9; DNA: TGTGCCAGCAGTCCTGCGGGAGGTCGTAGCACAGATACGCAGTATTTT; CDR3: CASSPAGGRSTDTQYF
size: NA; length: 14; J: TRBJ1-2; D: TRBD1; V: TRBV6-1; DNA: TGTGCCAGCAGTGAATCGGGACAGAAATATGGCTACACCTTC; CDR3: CASSESGQKYGYTF
size: NA; length: 14; J: TRBJ2-7; D: NA; V: TRBV29-1; DNA: TGCAGCGTTGAATCGGGGGGCGCCCCGGGTGAGCAGTACTTC; CDR3: CSVESGGAPGEQYF
size: NA; length: 12; J: TRBJ2-1; D: NA; V: TRBV30; DNA: TGTGCCTGGAGGGAAGCGTACAATGAGCAGTTCTTC; CDR3: CAWREAYNEQFF
size: NA; length: 16; J: TRBJ1-1; D: NA; V: TRBV6-6; DNA: TGTGCCAGCAGTTACTCGACCTCCCCGGGGAACACTGAAGCTTTCTTT; CDR3: CASSYSTSPGNTEAFF
size: NA; length: 18; J: TRBJ2-1; D: TRBD2; V: TRBV7-4; DNA: TGTGCCAGCAGCCCAACTAGCGGGGGGCCTTCGGGCCACAATGAGCAGTTCTTC; CDR3: CASSPTSGGPSGHNEQFF
size: few; length: 13; J: TRBJ1-1; D: TRBD1; V: TRBV7-2; DNA: TGTGCCAGCAGCCGACAGGGGAACACTGAAGCTTTCTTT; CDR3: CASSRQGNTEAFF
size: NA; length: 15; J: TRBJ1-2; D: TRBD1; V: TRBV6-5; DNA: TGTGCCAGCAGTTACGGCCAGGGGGGCTATAATGGCTACACCTTC; CDR3: CASSYGQGGYNGYTF
size: NA; length: 14; J: TRBJ1-5; D: NA; V: TRBV5-1; DNA: TGCGCCAGCAGCATAAGGGGGGGTGATCAGCCCCAGCATTTT; CDR3: CASSIRGGDQPQHF
size: NA; length: 16; J: TRBJ2-1; D: TRBD2; V: TRBV9; DNA: TGTGCCAGCAGCGTAGACATAGCGGGAGGTGTTAATGAGCAGTTCTTC; CDR3: CASSVDIAGGVNEQFF
size: NA; length: 14; J: TRBJ2-7; D: NA; V: TRBV5-1; DNA: TGCGCCAGCAGGCCACAGGGACCTTCCTACGAGCAGTACTTC; CDR3: CASRPQGPSYEQYF
size: once; length: 14; J: TRBJ2-1; D: TRBD2; V: TRBV7-9; DNA: TGTGCCAGCAGTCATGGACTAGCGGGAGGGCCTGAGTTCTTC; CDR3: CASSHGLAGGPEFF
size: NA; length: 13; J: TRBJ2-7; D: NA; V: TRBV18; DNA: TGTGCCAGCTCACCACTGGGCTTAAACGAGCAGTACTTC; CDR3: CASSPLGLNEQYF
size: NA; length: 15; J: TRBJ2-3; D: NA; V: TRBV5-5; DNA: TGTGCCAGCCGTGACGGGGTCGGGAAGGGAGATACGCAGTATTTT; CDR3: CASRDGVGKGDTQYF
size: once; length: 15; J: TRBJ2-2; D: TRBD2; V: TRBV6-5; DNA: TGTGCCAGCAGTCCCCGGACTAGATCGTCCGGGGAGCTGTTTTTT; CDR3: CASSPRTRSSGELFF
size: NA; length: 13; J: TRBJ1-5; D: NA; V: TRBV6-5; DNA: TGTGCCAGCAGTTCTCCCCGGGATCAGCCCCAGCATTTT; CDR3: CASSSPRDQPQHF